The TCR beta chain described here comes from a study of spatial heterogeneity in lung cancer. The sample holds many counts of this clonotype. The time point denotes: sample taken at primary tumor resection. No cell sorting; template was whole RNA from tumor, lung tissue or PBMC. The CDR3 loop spans 14 amino acids. The ends lost 6 bases at V and 4 bases at J; junction bases unmatched: 5. Germline loops: CDR1 MDHEN, CDR2 SYDVKM. From the 5' RACE reads, TCRdb called clonotypes with MiXCR, one entry per CDR3 protein. This sample has approximately 52,000 distinct CDR3 sequences; more than 6.5% occur once, and the top ten carry approximately 2.9%.

The material was PBMCs, obtained at surgery. The source is a female donor with early-stage non-small cell lung cancer. V is TRBV28 and J is TRBJ2-2, with 7 bases that match TRBD2. CDR3 nucleotides: TGTGCCAGCAGGCGGGGGATGAGCACCGGGGAGCTGTTTTTT. Protein product: CASRRGMSTGELFF.